This TCR beta chain was captured by sequencing in a study of OX40 agonist ivuxolimab in advanced cancers. Background for the entire study: The costimulatory receptor OX40 (CD134) was targeted by ivuxolimab, a fully human IgG2 agonistic monoclonal antibody. Intravenous ivuxolimab was administered to patients every 2 weeks at six dose levels: 0.01, 0.1, 0.3, 1.5, 3 and 10 mg/kg. Among the roughly 54 dose-escalation patients, approximately 20 had hepatocellular carcinoma, around 15 melanoma, 9 renal cell carcinoma and 9 head and neck cancer. In the dose-escalation cohort, nearly 85% of patients were male, and the mean age was roughly 56 years with a range of about 20 to 79. Patients were allowed to have had prior anti-PD-1, anti-PD-L1 or anti-CTLA-4 therapy, and more than 30% of the dose-escalation patients had previously received checkpoint inhibitors. Partial responses occurred in three dose-escalation patients: two with cutaneous melanoma and one with hepatocellular carcinoma. Peripheral TCRbeta sequencing was intended to test whether TCR sequence diversity was altered and clonal T-cell expansion was caused by ivuxolimab. The paper describes the monotherapy dose-escalation part (N of about 47 patients) of the phase I trial of ivuxolimab.

The trial excluded patients who had a history of autoimmune disease or who were on systemic immunosuppression. Peripheral blood for TCR sequencing was drawn from every dose cohort at baseline, at cycle 4 day 1 and at cycle 7 day 1. The samples were drawn from a first-in-human, open-label, multicenter phase I dose-escalation trial of ivuxolimab. Adults with locally advanced or metastatic melanoma, renal cell, hepatocellular, or head and neck squamous cell carcinoma were enrolled in the trial. Before TCR sequencing, CD4+ and CD8+ T cells were separately sorted from peripheral blood. With regard to this clone: Its antigen is unknown. Base qualities are not recorded, but no much larger clone differs from it by a single base.

What the research found in general, with its limitations: Low levels of normalized T-cell clonal expansion were also seen in some nonresponding patients. At doses of 0.1 to 3.0 mg/kg, clonal expansion of both CD4+ and CD8+ T cells in blood was seen between baseline and week 6. In partial responders in the 0.1-3.0 mg/kg groups, normalized peripheral clonal expansion was found to be among the lowest, especially among CD8+ T cells. After ivuxolimab, CD8+ T cells had more expanded clones than CD4+ T cells on average. The antigen specificity of the peripheral T cells that underwent clonal expansion was not determined.

The V and J ends are trimmed by 4 bases and 4 bases, leaving 12 bases between them. There are 14 amino acids in the CDR3, from cysteine to phenylalanine inclusive. Of the read, only the CDR3 DNA is kept; its 42 bases are in frame from base 1. For CDR1 and CDR2, the germline V gene lists SGHRS and YFSETQ. For sequencing of the TCRbeta CDR3 region, genomic DNA was extracted from the sorted cells. The immunoSEQ Assay was used for sequencing of TCRbeta CDR3 regions. As stored in TCRdb, this immuneACCESS dataset retains in-frame rearrangements with V and J assigned. A fraction of the clones does not appear; measured against another copy, unresolved V genes explain less than half of the discrepancy, and the remainder lacks a known reason. For this sample there are over 45,000 clones; approximately 86% appear just once. The leading ten clones occupy about 2.7% of the sample.

The receptor was derived from an adult with an advanced solid tumor such as melanoma, head and neck, liver or kidney cancer. The sample in question was CD4+ or CD8+ T cells sorted from blood, obtained in a trial of the OX40 agonist ivuxolimab. The receptor chain draws on TRBV5-1 and TRBJ2-1; 6 matching bases give a weak D call of TRBD1. At the DNA level, the sequence is TGCGCCAGCAGCGAGGGGGTGGGTTACAATGAGCAGTTCTTC. Translated, it gives CASSEGVGYNEQFF.